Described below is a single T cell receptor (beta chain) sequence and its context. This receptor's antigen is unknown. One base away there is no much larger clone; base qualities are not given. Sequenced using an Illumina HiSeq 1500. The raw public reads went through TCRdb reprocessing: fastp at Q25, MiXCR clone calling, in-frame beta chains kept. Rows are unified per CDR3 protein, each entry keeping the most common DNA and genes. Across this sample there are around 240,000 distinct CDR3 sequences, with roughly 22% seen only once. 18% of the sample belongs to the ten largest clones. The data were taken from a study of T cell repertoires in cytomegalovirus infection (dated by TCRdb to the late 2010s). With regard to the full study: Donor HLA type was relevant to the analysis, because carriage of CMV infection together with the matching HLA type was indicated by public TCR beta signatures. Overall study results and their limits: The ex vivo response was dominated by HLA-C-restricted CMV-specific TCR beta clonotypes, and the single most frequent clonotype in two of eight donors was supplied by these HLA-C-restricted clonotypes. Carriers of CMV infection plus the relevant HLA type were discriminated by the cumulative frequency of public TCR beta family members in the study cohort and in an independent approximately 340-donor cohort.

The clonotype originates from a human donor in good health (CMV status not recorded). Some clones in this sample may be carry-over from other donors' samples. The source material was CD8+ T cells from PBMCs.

The CDR3 protein: CSVPSTGGNKNIQYF. DNA sequence: TGCAGCGTGCCAAGCACCGGCGGCAACAAAAACATTCAGTACTTC. In this chain, TRBV29-1 is recombined with TRBJ2-4, with no confident D gene call. The CDR3, cysteine through phenylalanine, is 15 amino acids long. Solely the CDR3 DNA is kept, with 45 bases framed from the first base. At the junction V is shortened by 6 bases and J by 3 bases, with 18 bases in between. Looking up the germline V gene yields CDR1 SQVTM and CDR2 ANQGSEA.